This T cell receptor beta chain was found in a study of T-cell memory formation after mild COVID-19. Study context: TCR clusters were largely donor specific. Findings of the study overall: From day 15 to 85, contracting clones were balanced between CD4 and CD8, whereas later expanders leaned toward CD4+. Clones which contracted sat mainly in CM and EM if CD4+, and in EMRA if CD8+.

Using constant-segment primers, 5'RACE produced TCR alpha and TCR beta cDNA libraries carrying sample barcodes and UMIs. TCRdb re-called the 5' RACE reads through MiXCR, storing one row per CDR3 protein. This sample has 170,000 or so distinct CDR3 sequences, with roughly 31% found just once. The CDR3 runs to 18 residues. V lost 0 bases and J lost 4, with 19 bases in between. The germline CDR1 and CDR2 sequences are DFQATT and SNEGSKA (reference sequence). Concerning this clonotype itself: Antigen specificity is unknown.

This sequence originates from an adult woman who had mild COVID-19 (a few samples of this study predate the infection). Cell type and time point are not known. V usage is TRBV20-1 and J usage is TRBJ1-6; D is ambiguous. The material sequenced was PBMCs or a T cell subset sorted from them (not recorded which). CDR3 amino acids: CSARDRFAEKLYNSPLHF. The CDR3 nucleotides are TGCAGTGCTAGAGATCGGTTTGCGGAAAAACTGTATAATTCACCCCTCCACTTT.